The present T cell receptor beta chain was sequenced within a study of T cell repertoires in cytomegalovirus infection. Study as a whole: CMV epitopes in the study were HLA-C-restricted (recently identified) and HLA-B-restricted (well studied). Through public TCR beta signatures, both CMV infection and matching HLA type were indicated. Points from the study as a whole: HLA-C-restricted CMV-specific TCR beta clonotypes were dominant in the ex vivo response.

Details on this clonotype: Its specificity is unknown.

The CDR3 runs to 17 residues. The germline V and J ends were trimmed by 3 bases and 0 bases, with 14 bases remaining between them. TCRdb reprocessed the reads via MiXCR and lists one record per CDR3 protein. The sample contains about 830,000 distinct CDR3 sequences, approximately 29% of which appear only once. The chain is built from TRBV12-3 or TRBV12-4 and TRBJ1-4; a possible D gene is TRBD1 (6 bases). This receptor was obtained from a human donor in good health (CMV status not recorded). Some clones in this sample may be carry-over from other donors' samples. Material: cultured CD8+ T cells from PBMCs, obtained from culture after CMV antigen stimulation. In DNA, the CDR3 is TGTGCCAGCAGTTTCCGGACAGAGGAAACAACTAATGAAAAACTGTTTTTT. Its protein is CASSFRTEETTNEKLFF.